This T cell receptor beta chain emerged from a study of T cell responses to AZD1222 COVID-19 vaccine (dated by TCRdb to the early 2020s). In terms of the full investigation: AZD1222 recipients whose second dose came at about 4 weeks and those whose second dose came at about 12 weeks were combined into one group, since spike-specific TCR depth and breadth did not differ between the two schedules. TCR sequencing covered over 230 trial participants: 200 to 210 given two doses of AZD1222 and 26 given two doses of MenACWY control vaccine. Trial participants were enrolled by age into subgroups of 18-55, 56-69 and 70-plus years, and about 150, 27 and 61 TCR-sequenced participants, respectively, were included in these subgroups.

The label giving this sample's time point can be read as: baseline before first vaccination. The vaccinee samples were drawn from two UK trials, COV001 and COV002, one of which was a single-blind randomized controlled phase 2/3 trial testing AZD1222 (ChAdOx1 nCoV-19) in healthy adults. For TCRbeta chain sequencing, PBMC samples from trial participants were taken at day 0 and at day 28 after the second dose. Counted from cysteine to phenylalanine, this CDR3 has 13 amino acids. CDR3 DNA is the only sequence kept; it has 39 bases, read in frame from the first base. The germline V gene yields MDHEN for CDR1 and SYDVKM for CDR2. V loses 4 bases, J loses 4 bases, and the germline ends lie 7 bases apart. Notes on this clone: Its antigen is not yet known. Base quality data are lacking; no much larger clone is found one base away.

Study-level results and caveats: Because no samples from the day 14 peak response were available, repertoires could be characterized only after the peak T cell response. In the small 56-69-year group, the increase in depth fell short of significance, most likely because of low power. Conclusions about previously exposed vaccinees are limited because only five to seven AZD1222 recipients were SARS-CoV-2 seropositive at baseline. Spike-specific TCR breadth and depth rose significantly after two AZD1222 doses compared with day 0 and with MenACWY recipients. The vaccine-associated CD4 TCRs covered the entire spike protein, and the dominant responses fell in regions 160-218 and 743-854. Reportedly, close to half of the unique spike-specific TCRs recognized epitopes lying outside the regions that are mutated in the B.1.351 and B.1.1.7 variants. Participants were mostly white British, with more females than males. The authors suggested clonal diversity may have been underestimated.

The CDR3 regions of human TCRbeta chains were analyzed by immunosequencing. Per the source publication's procedure: TCRs in the repertoires were compared against a reference library of SARS-CoV-2-specific TCRs that had been generated with the MIRA antigen-specificity platform. Breadth was defined as the fraction of unique TCRs that were SARS-CoV-2-associated. Depth was defined as the fraction of total T cells that were SARS-CoV-2-associated. Using the MIRA data, each spike-specific TCR was mapped to the spike region that the TCR reacts to and placed in a CD4 or CD8 class. Log10-transformed breadth and depth values were compared by one-way ANOVA with Sidak's multiple comparisons tests. In its TCRdb copy, this immuneACCESS table keeps in-frame sequences only and misses some clones. Where compared with another copy, unresolved V genes explain less than half of these, and the others have no known cause. V and J calls and clone size are copied from that table; D and trimming were computed from the DNA. For this sample there are roughly 120,000 clones; about 91% appear just once. The ten largest account for 4.5% to 5% of the sample.

The source material was peripheral blood, sampled on day 0 of AZD1222 vaccination. The chain links TRBV28 with TRBJ1-4; no confident D gene assignment can be made. The sequence derives from an adult in good health. The DNA sequence reads TGTGCCAGCAGTTGGGCAGTTAATGAAAAACTGTTTTTT. Protein translation: CASSWAVNEKLFF.